This T cell receptor (beta chain) was found in a study of vaccination effects on CD4 cells after COVID-19. Study-level background: After the second dose, samples were taken at median day 72.

Following 10 days of culture, CD4+ T cells were isolated. Participants got two doses of BNT162b2 or mRNA-1273 vaccine. Sequenced by immunoSEQ multiplex PCR; TCRdb stores in-frame clones only, minus some. The data hold approximately 61,000 clones, with about four fifths observed a single time. Of note for this clone: Its antigen remains unidentified.

Trimming removed 7 bases from V and 0 bases from J, with 9 bases in between. Germline V gene lookup returns CDR1 KGHDR and CDR2 SFDVKD. The CDR3 is 15 residues long. The material was CD4+ T cells from PBMCs cultured without peptide, obtained after COVID-19 vaccination. The receptor comes from a human donor who received a COVID-19 vaccine. The chain links TRBV24-1 to TRBJ2-6; D may match TRBD1 or TRBD2 (6 bases each). Here the CDR3 DNA reads TGTGCCACCAGCGAGGGGGGCTCTGGGGCCAACGTCCTGACTTTC. As protein: CATSEGGSGANVLTF.